The sequence of this T cell receptor beta chain was determined in a study of blood T cell repertoires in COVID-19. While infection was still active, Seattle patients were enrolled and then followed longitudinally. Authors' methods: Reference gene primer amplification in the assay estimated nucleated cell counts. Data came from immunoSEQ multiplex PCR; TCRdb stores just in-frame clones and leaves some out. That table supplies the V and J calls and clone size; D and trimming were determined from the DNA. The sample has fewer than 700,000 clones, about 88% seen once. Germline-derived CDR1 and CDR2 are MNHEY and SVGAGI. V lost 6 bases, J lost 14 bases, and 14 bases lay in between. This CDR3 is built from 11 residues.

The V and J genes are TRBV6-5 and TRBJ2-1; perhaps TRBD2 as D (7 bases). The source material was peripheral blood. This sequence originates from a woman between 50 and 59 years old with COVID-19, enrolled during active disease. The CDR3 DNA follows: TGTGCCAGCAGCGACGGGGGGCCGGAGTTCTTC. This encodes CASSDGGPEFF.